The 8 T cell receptor beta chains below come from one sample, sequenced in a study of T cells in Graves' hyperthyroidism and ophthalmopathy. Researchers took RNA transcripts and amplified the TCR beta CDR3 regions from them. Primed by the HTBI set, a first-round RT-PCR was run on the TCR CDR3. MiXCR, applied by TCRdb to the multiplex PCR reads, yields one record per CDR3 protein. The sample has fewer than 450,000 distinct CDR3 sequences; about 15% are singletons. Sequencing used blood. The receptors derive from a woman aged 25 to 39 with Graves' hyperthyroidism that later progressed to Graves' ophthalmopathy.

This clonotype was counted at least ten times. The rearrangement joins TRBV3-1 to TRBJ2-5; no definite D call. V lost 1 base, J lost 7 bases, and 19 bases lay in between. The V gene's germline CDR1 is LGHDT and CDR2 YNNKEL (reference sequence). The CDR3 is 16 residues long. Here the CDR3 reads CASSQVRAEQIRTQYF. In DNA form, the CDR3 reads TGTGCCAGCAGCCAAGTAAGGGCAGAACAAATACGGACCCAGTACTTC.

This clonotype was detected a few times. One end of the junction is discordant with germline, which a read error may explain. CDR3 DNA: TGTGCCGGCAGCCACGCCTGGCGTATGGAAGCGGGCAATGAGCAGTTCTTC. It is translated as CAGSHAWRMEAGNEQFF. V and J are TRBV7-9 and TRBJ2-1; D is possibly TRBD2 (6 bases). Germline assignment: CDR1 SEHNR and CDR2 FQNEAQ (reference sequence). This CDR3 is built from 17 residues.

In this sample, this clonotype turned up many times. V is TRBV18 and J is TRBJ1-2; no reliable D call. Germline V CDR1 and CDR2: KGHSH, LQKENI. Trimming left V 2 bases short and J 5 bases short, with 12 bases between. The CDR3 covers 14 residues. CDR3: CASSPNAQGYGYTF. The DNA for the CDR3 is TGTGCCAGCTCACCAAATGCCCAAGGGTATGGCTACACCTTC.

This clonotype was seen repeatedly, ten times or more. The chain has TRBV30 and TRBJ1-4; D uncertain. This CDR3 region has 14 residues. The V gene lost 4 bases and the J gene lost 2 bases, with 11 bases spanning the gap. Germline CDR1 is GTSNPN and CDR2 is SVGIG (reference sequence). The CDR3 DNA reads as TGTGCCTGGAATGCCTGGCCTACTAATGAAAAACTGTTTTTT. Amino acids: CAWNAWPTNEKLFF.

In its sample, this clonotype was seen many times. The CDR3 protein is CASSQFNPTVYNEQFF. DNA of the CDR3: TGCGCCAGCAGCCAATTTAATCCGACAGTCTACAATGAGCAGTTCTTC. This sequence joins TRBV4-1 and TRBJ2-1; weak D call: TRBD1 (5 bases). V was cut by 2 bases and J by 3 bases, with 14 bases left in between. Per the germline V gene, CDR1 is MGHRA and CDR2 is YSYEKL. This CDR3 spans 16 amino acids.

V usage is TRBV11-2 and J usage is TRBJ2-7, with a weak D call TRBD2 (5 bases). This CDR3 is built from 14 residues. The V end lost 2 bases, the J end lost 1 base, and 9 bases lay between the germline ends. Germline CDR1 SGHAT, CDR2 FQNNGV. The CDR3 loop is CASSLRPGSYEQYF. As DNA, the CDR3 is TGTGCCAGCAGCTTACGGCCGGGATCCTACGAGCAGTACTTC.

The chain has TRBV3-1 and TRBJ2-2, with 8 bases identical to TRBD2. Germline V lookup: CDR1 LGHDT, CDR2 YNNKEL (reference sequence). The V gene end was trimmed by 0 bases and the J gene end by 4 bases; junction bases not matched to a gene: 10. The CDR3 is 18 residues long. The CDR3 DNA follows: TGTGCCAGCAGCCAAGATGAACGGGGGGGCGCTCGCACCGGGGAGCTGTTTTTT. This sequence encodes CASSQDERGGARTGELFF.

This clonotype was counted many times. The chain couples TRBV25-1 to TRBJ2-3; D ambiguous. V gave up 2 bases and J gave up 0 bases, with 9 bases separating them. From germline, CDR1 is MGHDK and CDR2 SYGVNS. This CDR3 has 15 amino acids. The CDR3 bases are TGTGCCAGCAGTGAAGCCACCTATAGCACAGATACGCAGTATTTT. Its protein product is CASSEATYSTDTQYF.